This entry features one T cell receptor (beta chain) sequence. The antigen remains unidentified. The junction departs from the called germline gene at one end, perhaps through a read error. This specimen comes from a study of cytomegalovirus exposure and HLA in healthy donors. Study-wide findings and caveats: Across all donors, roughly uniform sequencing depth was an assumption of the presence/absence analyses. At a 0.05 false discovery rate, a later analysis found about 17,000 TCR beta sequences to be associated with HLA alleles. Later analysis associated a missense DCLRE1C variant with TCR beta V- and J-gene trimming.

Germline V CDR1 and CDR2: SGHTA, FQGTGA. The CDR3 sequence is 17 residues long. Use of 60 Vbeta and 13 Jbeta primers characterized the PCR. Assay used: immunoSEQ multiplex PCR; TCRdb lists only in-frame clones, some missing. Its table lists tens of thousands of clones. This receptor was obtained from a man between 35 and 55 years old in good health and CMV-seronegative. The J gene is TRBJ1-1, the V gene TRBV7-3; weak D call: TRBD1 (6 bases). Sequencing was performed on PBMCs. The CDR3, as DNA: TGTGCCAGCAGCCTAACGTTTAACGCCAGGGGTACGAACGAAGCTTTCTTT. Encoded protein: CASSLTFNARGTNEAFF.